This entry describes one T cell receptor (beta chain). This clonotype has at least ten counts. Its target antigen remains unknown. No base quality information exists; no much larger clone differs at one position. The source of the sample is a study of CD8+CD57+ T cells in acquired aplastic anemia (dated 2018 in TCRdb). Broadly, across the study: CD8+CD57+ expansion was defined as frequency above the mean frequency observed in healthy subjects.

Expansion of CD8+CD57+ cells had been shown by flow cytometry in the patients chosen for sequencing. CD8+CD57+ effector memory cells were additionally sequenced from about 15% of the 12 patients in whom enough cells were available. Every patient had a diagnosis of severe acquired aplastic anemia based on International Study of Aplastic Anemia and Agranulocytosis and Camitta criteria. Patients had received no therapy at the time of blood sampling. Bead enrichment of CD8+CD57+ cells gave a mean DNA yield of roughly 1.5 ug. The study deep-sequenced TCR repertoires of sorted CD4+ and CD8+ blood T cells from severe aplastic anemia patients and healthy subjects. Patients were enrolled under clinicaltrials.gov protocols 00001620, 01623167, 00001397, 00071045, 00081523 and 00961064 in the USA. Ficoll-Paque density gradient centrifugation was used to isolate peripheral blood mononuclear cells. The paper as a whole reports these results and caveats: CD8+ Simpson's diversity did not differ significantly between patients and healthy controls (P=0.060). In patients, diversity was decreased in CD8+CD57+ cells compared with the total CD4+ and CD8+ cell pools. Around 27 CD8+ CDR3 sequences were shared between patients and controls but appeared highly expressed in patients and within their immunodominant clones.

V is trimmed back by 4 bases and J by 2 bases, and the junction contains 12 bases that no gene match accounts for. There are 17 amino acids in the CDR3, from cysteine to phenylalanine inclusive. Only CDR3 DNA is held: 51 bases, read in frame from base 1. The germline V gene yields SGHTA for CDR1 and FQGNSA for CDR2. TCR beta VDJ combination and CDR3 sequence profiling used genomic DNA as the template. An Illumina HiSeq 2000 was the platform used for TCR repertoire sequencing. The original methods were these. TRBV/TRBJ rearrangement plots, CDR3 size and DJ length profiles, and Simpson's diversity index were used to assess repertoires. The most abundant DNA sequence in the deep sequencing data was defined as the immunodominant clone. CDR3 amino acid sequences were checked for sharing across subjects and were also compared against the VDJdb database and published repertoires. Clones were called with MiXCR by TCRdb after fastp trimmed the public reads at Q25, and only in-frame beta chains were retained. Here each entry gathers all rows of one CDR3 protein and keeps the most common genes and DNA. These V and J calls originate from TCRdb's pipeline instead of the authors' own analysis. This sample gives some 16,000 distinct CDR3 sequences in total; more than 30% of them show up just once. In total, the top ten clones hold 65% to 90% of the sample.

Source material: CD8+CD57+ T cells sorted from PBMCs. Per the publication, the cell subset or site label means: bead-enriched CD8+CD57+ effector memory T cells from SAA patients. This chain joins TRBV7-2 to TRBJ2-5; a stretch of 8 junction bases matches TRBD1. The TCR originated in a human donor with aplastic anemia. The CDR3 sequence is CASSSGQGMRKQETQYF. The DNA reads TGTGCCAGCAGCTCTGGACAGGGAATGAGGAAGCAAGAGACCCAGTACTTC.